This T cell receptor (beta chain) was recovered during a study of immune evolution from preneoplasia to lung adenocarcinoma. Macro-dissection enriched premalignant or tumor cells before nucleic acid extraction. General study findings and limits: Highest clonality occurred in KRAS-mutant, not EGFR-mutant or double wild-type, nodules. Later-stage lesions appeared to have more T cells, more diversity, less clonality.

V gave up 6 bases and J gave up 2 bases; unmatched junction bases: 2. Germline values: CDR1 SQVTM, CDR2 ANQGSEA. There are 12 residues in the CDR3. Profiled with immunoSEQ multiplex PCR; TCRdb holds only in-frame clones, not every one. Of thousands of clones in the sample, approximately 85% were seen once. With regard to this clone: Its antigen is undetermined.

The sequenced material came from FFPE lung adenocarcinoma in situ tissue. The TCR was taken from a person aged 65-85 years with lung adenocarcinoma. V gene TRBV29-1 combines with J gene TRBJ2-3, with TRBD2 identical over 7 bases. In DNA, the CDR3 is TGCAGCGTCGCGGGGGACACAGATACGCAGTATTTT. Protein: CSVAGDTDTQYF.